Listed below are T cell receptor beta chains from one sample, sequenced in a study of cytomegalovirus exposure and HLA in healthy donors. Using immunoSEQ multiplex PCR, the repertoire was profiled, and TCRdb retains in-frame clones only, with some absent. The sample records approximately 79,000 clones, around 81% being singletons. The specimen was PBMCs. These receptors were taken from a man aged 40-50 years in good health and CMV-seronegative. Both conserved end residues are trimmed from each CDR3. A clone size is listed for some rows: how often the clone was seen (once, few, many), or a class if it is expanded.

clone size	J gene	V gene	CDR3 protein
-	TRBJ2-7	TRBV4-1	ASSQAPPEQYEQY
-	TRBJ2-7	TRBV5-1	ASSWGQDGYEQY
few	TRBJ1-1	TRBV5-1	ASSLEAARTEAF
-	TRBJ2-2	TRBV5-1	ASSFFQTGAGELF
-	TRBJ2-1	TRBV6-5	ASSQLAGGHNEQF
-	TRBJ1-3	TRBV19	ASSIGTASGNTIY
-	TRBJ2-1	TRBV18	ASSKSSSYNEQF
-	TRBJ1-1	TRBV7-2	ASSPGQGKGTEAF
-	TRBJ2-7	TRBV28	ASSSGSYEQY
-	TRBJ2-2	TRBV2	ASSDLLAAGELF
-	TRBJ1-4	TRBV6-1	ASAQSFLEKLF
-	TRBJ1-2	TRBV6-5	ASSFDWTGGGYGYT
-	TRBJ1-1	TRBV28	ASSLQSTNTEAF
-	TRBJ2-3	TRBV7-3	ASSPGLPKDTQY
-	TRBJ2-7	TRBV10-3	AITSGKSYEQY
-	TRBJ2-5	TRBV2	ASSERRKETQY
-	TRBJ2-6	TRBV29-1	SVALGRPGANVLT
-	TRBJ2-3	TRBV6-5	ASSSWQDTQY
-	TRBJ2-3	TRBV10-3	AIRGLASTDTQY
-	TRBJ2-1	TRBV6-5	ASSYGESKF
-	TRBJ1-5	TRBV6-5	ASSPGGVGQPQH
-	TRBJ1-4	TRBV4-2	ASSQGSGTDNEKLF
-	TRBJ2-3	TRBV28	ASYDAGGHTQY
once	TRBJ1-2	TRBV6-5	ASSYSGQYYGYT
-	TRBJ2-7	TRBV11-2	ASSPPGEQY
-	TRBJ2-7	TRBV6-1	ASSEGGDEQY
-	TRBJ2-3	TRBV7-9	SSSFGRGGDGSDTQY
few	TRBJ2-5	TRBV5-6	ASSLQGLASETQY
few	TRBJ2-3	TRBV19	ASTKPGSTDTQY
-	TRBJ2-3	TRBV19	ATSTGYGDTQY
-	TRBJ2-3	TRBV5-1	ASSSVPTRSVADTQY
-	TRBJ2-5	TRBV5-1	ASSRGMGDEETQY
-	TRBJ2-5	TRBV7-3	ASSLVAGSQETQY
once	TRBJ2-3	TRBV5-1	ASSLSQGFTDTQY
-	TRBJ2-5	TRBV7-9	SSSLVGGTSLQEAQY
-	TRBJ1-1	TRBV5-6	ASSGLGALNTEAF
-	TRBJ1-4	TRBV19	ASNGDRRLF
few	TRBJ2-6	TRBV7-3	ASSGSGTYRNSGANVLT
-	TRBJ1-2	TRBV7-2	ASSSGIRGGYT
-	TRBJ1-5	TRBV6-4	ASSWTGDIT
-	TRBJ2-1	TRBV5-1	ASSPGQTEF
-	TRBJ2-4	TRBV28	ASSYLGQSAKNIQY
-	TRBJ1-2	TRBV29-1	SVGLGPNYGYT
-	TRBJ2-1	TRBV7-9	ASSTQDRHEQF
-	TRBJ2-4	TRBV6-1	ASRTDGIQNSQY
-	TRBJ2-7	TRBV29-1	SVAGQGASYEQY
-	TRBJ2-1	TRBV12-5	ASGLALAYNEQF
-	TRBJ2-3	TRBV2	ASTGGLAVDTQY
-	TRBJ2-2	TRBV5-1	ASSLSGNTGELF